This T cell receptor beta chain was recovered during a study of control samples from healthy donors and cancer patients (dated by TCRdb to 2020 to 2021). Remarks on this clone: Its antigen is currently not known. No much larger clonotype is one base removed from it; base qualities were not supplied.

Libraries came from the immunoSEQ multiplex PCR assay. TCRdb mirrors the immuneACCESS table, restricted to in-frame sequences. Some clones are absent from its copies; in checked studies, under half trace to an unresolved V gene, and the reason for the others is unknown. This sample holds some 130,000 clones; around 92% were observed only once. Clones ranked in the top ten supply roughly 2.1% of the sample. The germline V gene provides CDR1 SNHLY and CDR2 FYNNEI. The cysteine opens and the phenylalanine closes a CDR3 of 13 amino acids. Just CDR3 DNA is preserved here, 39 bases in frame from base 1. Relative to germline, V is 0 bases shorter and J is 6 bases shorter, with 5 bases between their ends.

Sequencing was done on a sample of blood. The source is a woman aged 45-65 years in good health. The receptor chain draws on TRBV2 and TRBJ2-2, and TRBD2 may be the D gene, going by 5 matching bases. The DNA sequence is as follows: TGTGCCAGCAGTGAAGCTAGCGCCGGGGAGCTGTTTTTT. It is translated as CASSEASAGELFF. When the CDR3 is completed using the reference TRBV2 and TRBJ2-2 genes on either side, the full variable domain is EPEVTQTPSHQVTQMGQEVILRCVPISNHLYFYWYRQILGQKVEFLVSFYNNEISEKSEIFDDQFSVERPDGSNFTLKIRSTKLEDSAMYFCASSEASAGELFFGEGSRLTVL.